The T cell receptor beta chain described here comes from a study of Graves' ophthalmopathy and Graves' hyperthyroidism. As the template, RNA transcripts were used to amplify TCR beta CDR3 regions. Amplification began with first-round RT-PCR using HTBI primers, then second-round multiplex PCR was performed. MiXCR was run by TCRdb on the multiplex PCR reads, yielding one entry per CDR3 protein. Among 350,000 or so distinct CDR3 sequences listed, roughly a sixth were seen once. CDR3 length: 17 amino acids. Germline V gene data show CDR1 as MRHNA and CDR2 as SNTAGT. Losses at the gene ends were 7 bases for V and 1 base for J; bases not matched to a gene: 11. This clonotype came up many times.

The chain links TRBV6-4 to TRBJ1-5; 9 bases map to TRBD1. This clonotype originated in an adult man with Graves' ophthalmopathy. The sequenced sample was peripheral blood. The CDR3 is CASTQGTGPLSNQPQHF. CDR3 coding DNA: TGTGCCAGCACCCAGGGGACAGGGCCCTTGAGCAATCAGCCCCAGCATTTT.